This T cell receptor beta chain is drawn from a study of T cell responses to AZD1222 COVID-19 vaccine. General study points: The donor cohort was predominantly white British with a female majority, and clonal diversity may have been underestimated.

The germline CDR1 and CDR2 sequences are GTSNPN and SVGIG (reference sequence). V lost 4 bases and J lost 11, with 17 bases in between. The CDR3 runs 12 residues. Sequencing was performed with immunoSEQ multiplex PCR; in TCRdb, only in-frame clones are kept and a portion is missing. The repertoire holds about 94,000 clones, with 75% to 90% as singletons. As concerns this clone: What it binds is unknown.

The starting material was peripheral blood, obtained 28 days after the second AZD1222 dose. This receptor was obtained from an adult who received the AZD1222 COVID-19 vaccine. The genes are TRBV30 and TRBJ1-1; perhaps TRBD1 as D (6 bases). The CDR3 coding sequence is TGTGCCTGGATGGTGGGGGGCGGAGGGGCTTTCTTT. Translated: CAWMVGGGGAFF.